Below are 21 T cell receptor beta chains sequenced from a single sample in a study of T cell responses to AZD1222 COVID-19 vaccine. Assay: immunoSEQ multiplex PCR; the TCRdb copy retains only in-frame clones and omits some. Of approximately 160,000 clones listed, 80% to 95% are singletons. Material: peripheral blood, obtained on day 0 of AZD1222 vaccination. The receptors were gathered from an adult in good health.

CDR3 DNA sequence: TGTGCCAGCAGCCAAGCGGGGGTGATATTCTACGAGCAGTACTTC. This gives the protein CASSQAGVIFYEQYF. The V gene is TRBV7-6, the J gene TRBJ2-7; 8 nucleotides line up with TRBD2. The CDR3 spans 15 residues. Germline V gene sequence: CDR1 SGHVS, CDR2 FNYEAQ. Unmatched junction bases numbered 9, after V lost 5 bases and J lost 3 bases.

The rearrangement uses TRBV28 and TRBJ1-5; unclear D gene. The ends were cut back, 8 bases at V and 5 bases at J, with 16 bases in the middle. The length of the CDR3 is 14 residues. Germline-derived CDR1 and CDR2 are MDHEN and SYDVKM. The CDR3 loop reads CASGRTDIDQPQHF. CDR3 in DNA: TGTGCCAGCGGGAGGACCGACATCGATCAGCCCCAGCATTTT.

This chain links TRBV2 with TRBJ1-2, with D uncertain. V lost 6 bases and J lost 0, with 11 bases in between. The CDR3 totals 14 residues. CDR1 is SNHLY, CDR2 FYNNEI, per germline. The CDR3 region is CASSPDGSNYGYTF. The CDR3 DNA sequence: TGTGCCAGCAGCCCGGACGGGTCTAACTATGGCTACACCTTC. The whole variable domain, remainder taken from reference TRBV2 and TRBJ1-2, is EPEVTQTPSHQVTQMGQEVILRCVPISNHLYFYWYRQILGQKVEFLVSFYNNEISEKSEIFDDQFSVERPDGSNFTLKIRSTKLEDSAMYFCASSPDGSNYGYTFGSGTRLTVV.

The rearrangement uses TRBV3-1 (or the pseudogene TRBV3-2) and TRBJ2-2; TRBD2 matches 7 bases. This CDR3 has 14 amino acids. Looked up from germline, CDR1 is LGHDT and CDR2 is YNNKEL (reference sequence). Trimming at V came to 5 bases and at J to 5 bases, leaving 5 bases not matched to a gene. The CDR3 sequence is CASSYLGGTGELFF. In DNA form, the CDR3 reads TGTGCCAGCAGCTATTTGGGGGGGACCGGGGAGCTGTTTTTT.

This clone came up once. CDR3 sequence reads: CASRDHTDTQYF. In nucleotides, the CDR3 is TGTGCCAGCAGGGACCACACAGATACGCAGTATTTT. The chain carries TRBV6-5 and TRBJ2-3; D ambiguous. V was shortened by 6 bases and J by 2 bases, with 6 bases between the two germline ends. The V gene's germline CDR1 is MNHEY and CDR2 SVGAGI. The CDR3 spans 12 residues.

There are a few counts of this clone. The chain carries TRBV4-3 and TRBJ2-2; D gene unclear. CDR1 is LGHNA, CDR2 YSLEER, per germline. V lost 0 bases and J 6 bases, leaving 11 bases between the germline ends. CDR3 length: 15 amino acids. The CDR3 DNA reads TGCGCCAGCAGCCAAGATGTCGGCCTATCCGGGGAGCTGTTTTTT. Translation: CASSQDVGLSGELFF.

The genes are TRBV7-9 and TRBJ2-3, with D hard to call. The CDR3 runs 15 residues. With 0 bases removed from V and 2 bases from J, the gap between germline ends came to 9 bases. The germline gives CDR1 SEHNR, CDR2 FQNEAQ (reference sequence). CDR3 nucleotide sequence: TGTGCCAGCAGCTTAGCGCAAACCTTCACAGATACGCAGTATTTT. Encoded protein: CASSLAQTFTDTQYF.

As to this clone: One end of the junction is discordant with germline, which a read error may explain. The gene calls are TRBV7-7 and TRBJ2-6, with 9 bases identical to TRBD1. Germline assignment: CDR1 SSHAT and CDR2 FNYEAQ (reference sequence). This CDR3 contains 16 residues. The CDR3 DNA reads TGTGCTAGCAGTTCACAGGGGGCGCGAGGGGCCAACGTCCTGACTTTC. This gives the protein CASSSQGARGANVLTF.

V gene TRBV4-1 combines with J gene TRBJ1-2, with 7 bases identical to TRBD1. J gave up 0 bases and V 0 bases, and 4 bases lay outside the gene matches. The CDR3 loop spans 16 amino acids. CDR1 and CDR2 (germline): MGHRA, YSYEKL. This chain's CDR3 is CASSQEQGLSNYGYTF. The DNA of the CDR3 is TGCGCCAGCAGCCAAGAACAGGGGCTTTCTAACTATGGCTACACCTTC.

DNA of the CDR3: TGTGCCAGCAGCCCCGGTCAGGGGCAGCCCCAGCATTTT. This translates into CASSPGQGQPQHF. The chain recombines TRBV7-6 with TRBJ1-5; tentatively, D is TRBD1 (6 bases). From germline, CDR1 is SGHVS and CDR2 FNYEAQ. V dropped 5 bases and J dropped 7 bases, with 12 bases sitting between them. The CDR3 extends over 13 amino acids.

The genes are TRBV19 and TRBJ2-3; 10 bases align to TRBD1. This CDR3 has 15 residues. The V gene end was trimmed by 3 bases and the J gene end by 4 bases; junction bases not matched to a gene: 4. Germline lookup yields CDR1 LNHDA and CDR2 SQIVND (reference sequence). In DNA, the CDR3 is TGTGCCAGTAGTATCCCGGGACAGGGGTCAGATACGCAGTATTTT. Amino acid sequence: CASSIPGQGSDTQYF. Combining the CDR3 with reference TRBV19 and TRBJ2-3 gives the whole variable domain DGGITQSPKYLFRKEGQNVTLSCEQNLNHDAMYWYRQDPGQGLRLIYYSQIVNDFQKGDIAEGYSVSREKKESFPLTVTSAQKNPTAFYLCASSIPGQGSDTQYFGPGTRLTVL.

On this clone: This CDR3 is also generated by other DNA sequences in the sample. The chain carries TRBV10-2 and TRBJ2-5, with D perhaps given as TRBD1 or TRBD2 (5 bases each). Per the germline V gene, CDR1 is WSHSY and CDR2 is SAAADI. The CDR3 runs 13 residues. Trimming removed 0 bases at V and 4 bases at J, with 6 bases between. CDR3 coding DNA: TGCGCCAGCAGTGAGTCGAGGGGAGAGACCCAGTACTTC. Its protein product is CASSESRGETQYF.

This chain joins TRBV10-3 and TRBJ1-5, with D tentatively TRBD1 (6 bases). With 10 bases removed from V and 4 bases from J, the gap between germline ends came to 11 bases. Germline CDR1 reads ENHRY; CDR2 reads SYGVKD. The CDR3 runs 12 residues. The CDR3 nucleotides are TGTGCCACAAACAGGGAGAATCAGCCCCAGCATTTT. The encoded protein is CATNRENQPQHF.

CDR3 DNA sequence: TGTGCCTGGGTCGGGGGACAGGGGGTCGAGCAGTACTTC. Its protein product is CAWVGGQGVEQYF. The chain couples TRBV30 to TRBJ2-7; 11 positions match TRBD1. The V gene's germline CDR1 is GTSNPN and CDR2 SVGIG (reference sequence). This CDR3 is 13 amino acids long. Trimming removed 5 bases from V and 6 bases from J; junction bases left unmatched: 6. The entire variable domain, with the rest obtained from reference TRBV30 and TRBJ2-7, is as follows: SQTIHQWPATLVQPVGSPLSLECTVEGTSNPNLYWYRQAAGRGLQLLFYSVGIGQISSEVPQNLSASRPQDRQFILSSKKLLLSDSGFYLCAWVGGQGVEQYFGPGTRLTVT.

The V call is TRBV11-3, the J call TRBJ2-3; D unresolved. CDR1 is SGHNT and CDR2 is YENEEA in the germline V gene. With 6 bases removed from V and 5 bases from J, the gap between germline ends came to 12 bases. The CDR3 extends over 13 amino acids. DNA for the CDR3: TGTGCCAGCAGTTTTACTGAAAAAGATACGCAGTATTTT. Amino acid sequence: CASSFTEKDTQYF. Drawing the rest from reference TRBV11-3 and TRBJ2-3, the complete variable domain is EAGVVQSPRYKIIEKKQPVAFWCNPISGHNTLYWYLQNLGQGPELLIRYENEEAVDDSQLPKDRFSAERLKGVDSTLKIQPAELGDSAVYLCASSFTEKDTQYFGPGTRLTVL.

The CDR3 sequence: CASSLVGRNQPQHF. CDR3 DNA: TGTGCCAGCAGCTTAGTGGGGCGTAATCAGCCCCAGCATTTT. The chain joins TRBV7-9 to TRBJ1-5, with D tentatively TRBD1 (5 bases). The ends were cut back, 1 base at V and 4 bases at J, with 8 bases in the middle. CDR1 SEHNR and CDR2 FQNEAQ come from the germline V gene (reference sequence). The CDR3 totals 14 residues.

J is TRBJ2-7 and V is TRBV19; 12 positions agree with TRBD2. The ends lost 4 bases at V and 2 bases at J; junction bases unmatched: 3. This CDR3 contains 15 residues. The germline V gene encodes CDR1 LNHDA and CDR2 SQIVND (reference sequence). The DNA for the CDR3 is TGTGCCAGTAGTAACCGACTAGCGGGGGCCTACGAGCAGTACTTC. The encoded protein is CASSNRLAGAYEQYF.

This sequence joins TRBV15 and TRBJ2-1; TRBD2 might be the D (6 bases). Per germline, CDR1 LNHNV and CDR2 YYDKDF (reference sequence). The germline V and J ends were trimmed by 3 bases and 10 bases, with 10 bases remaining between them. The CDR3 spans 12 residues. The CDR3 coding sequence is TGTGCCACCAGCAGGGAGGGCGGGGAGCAGTTCTTC. Translation: CATSREGGEQFF.

The chain has TRBV27 and TRBJ2-7, with TRBD1 matching 10 bases. This CDR3 contains 14 residues. Germline values: CDR1 MNHEY, CDR2 SMNVEV (reference sequence). Trimming removed 8 bases from V and 5 bases from J; junction bases left unmatched: 9. DNA of the CDR3: TGTGCCAGCCGTCGGCCGGGACAGGGGAACGAGCAGTACTTC. It yields the protein CASRRPGQGNEQYF.

The V and J genes are TRBV9 and TRBJ1-2; D not certain. The CDR3 loop spans 14 amino acids. V gave up 0 bases and J gave up 0 bases, with 6 bases separating them. The germline gives CDR1 SGDLS, CDR2 YYNGEE. CDR3 sequence: CASSVDGANYGYTF. CDR3 nucleotides: TGTGCCAGCAGCGTAGACGGGGCTAACTATGGCTACACCTTC.

V gene TRBV7-3 combines with J gene TRBJ2-1; 7 bases align to TRBD1. J was trimmed by 12 bases and V by 5 bases; bases with no gene match: 19. Looked up from germline, CDR1 is SGHTA and CDR2 is FQGTGA. CDR3 length: 16 amino acids. CDR3 in amino acids: CASSPTGARIYSVQFF. The CDR3 DNA sequence: TGTGCCAGCAGCCCTACAGGGGCAAGGATATACTCGGTGCAGTTCTTC. Full variable domain (missing parts from reference TRBV7-3 and TRBJ2-1): GAGVSQTPSNKVTEKGKYVELRCDPISGHTALYWYRQSLGQGPEFLIYFQGTGAADDSGLPNDRFFAVRPEGSVSTLKIQRTERGDSAVYLCASSPTGARIYSVQFFGPGTRLTVL.